Each of the 10 T cell receptor beta chains below was sequenced from the same sample in a study of a mutant IDH1 vaccine in newly diagnosed glioma. The antigens for these receptors are not known. Documented time point: week 23, last vaccination. What each vaccine dose contained was 300 ug of mutant IDH1 20-mer peptide, accompanied by topical imiquimod. Data came from immunoSEQ multiplex PCR; TCRdb stores just in-frame clones and leaves some out. The table has just over 65,000 clones, approximately 80% seen once. The sample consisted of PBMCs, taken from a glioma patient whose treatment included an IDH1 peptide vaccine. Receptors originate from a man younger than 35 with glioma.

This chain links TRBV7-6 with TRBJ1-1, with no clear D. CDR1 and CDR2 (germline): SGHVS, FNYEAQ. This CDR3 is 15 amino acids long. The V end was cut by 3 bases, the J end by 0 bases, with 11 bases between. The CDR3 bases are TGTGCCAGCAGCTTTGGCGGTTTCGTGAACACTGAAGCTTTCTTT. Protein: CASSFGGFVNTEAFF. The whole variable domain, filled in from reference TRBV7-6 and TRBJ1-1, reads GAGVSQSPRYKVTKRGQDVALRCDPISGHVSLYWYRQALGQGPEFLTYFNYEAQQDKSGLPNDRFSAERPEGSISTLTIQRTEQRDSAMYRCASSFGGFVNTEAFFGQGTRLTVV.

The chain recombines TRBV6-5 with TRBJ2-7, with TRBD2 identical over 8 bases. Germline V lookup: CDR1 MNHEY, CDR2 SVGAGI. Germline trimming cut 8 bases from V and 3 bases from J; bases unmatched to any gene: 6. The CDR3 runs to 13 residues. CDR3 sequence (DNA): TGTGCCAGCGATCCGGGAGGGGGCTACGAGCAGTACTTC. Translating gives CASDPGGGYEQYF.

The rearrangement joins TRBV6-6 to TRBJ2-2; D perhaps matches TRBD1 (5 bases). The CDR3 has 14 residues. V shed 9 bases and J shed 4 bases, with 15 bases lying between them. CDR1 MNHNY and CDR2 SVGAGI come from the germline V gene (reference sequence). The CDR3 region is CASCRQPFTGELFF. As DNA, the CDR3 is TGTGCCAGTTGCAGACAGCCTTTCACCGGGGAGCTGTTTTTT.

The count of this clone is one. The chain has TRBV6-6 and TRBJ2-7; D gene unclear. The CDR3 covers 15 residues. The V end lost 0 bases, the J end lost 3 bases, and 12 bases lay between the germline ends. The germline V gene encodes CDR1 MNHNY and CDR2 SVGAGI (reference sequence). CDR3 protein: CASSYSVQGYYEQYF. CDR3 coding DNA: TGTGCCAGCAGTTACTCGGTACAAGGATACTACGAGCAGTACTTC.

The CDR3 spells CASSTTGTGGRGANVLTF. CDR3 in DNA: TGTGCCAGCAGCACCACCGGGACAGGGGGTAGAGGGGCCAACGTCCTGACTTTC. The V gene is TRBV7-2, the J gene TRBJ2-6; TRBD1 matches 11 bases. The V gene end was trimmed by 5 bases and the J gene end by 4 bases; junction bases not matched to a gene: 10. The CDR3 runs to 18 residues. CDR1 SGHTA and CDR2 FQGNSA come from the germline V gene.

The chain carries TRBV18 and TRBJ2-1; D not certain. This CDR3 comprises 16 residues. The germline CDR1 and CDR2 sequences are KGHSH and LQKENI. V lost 2 bases to trimming and J lost 2 bases, with 13 bases between them. The CDR3 coding sequence is TGTGCCAGCTCACCAGGGGTCCCCTCAACCTACAATGAGCAGTTCTTC. This codes for CASSPGVPSTYNEQFF. The variable domain in full, completed from reference TRBV18 and TRBJ2-1, reads NAGVMQNPRHLVRRRGQEARLRCSPMKGHSHVYWYRQLPEEGLKFMVYLQKENIIDESGMPKERFSAEFPKEGPSILRIQQVVRGDSAAYFCASSPGVPSTYNEQFFGPGTRLTVL.

This sequence joins TRBV11-2 and TRBJ2-2, with D possibly TRBD2 on 5 matching bases. Per germline, CDR1 SGHAT and CDR2 FQNNGV. The CDR3 runs 16 residues. Trimming took off 5 bases at V and 9 bases at J, with 22 bases between the two ends. The CDR3 loop is CASSPKALDLVRELFF. In DNA form, the CDR3 reads TGTGCCAGCAGCCCCAAAGCCCTGGACTTGGTCAGGGAGCTGTTTTTT.

This clone was recorded many times. This chain uses TRBV6-5 with TRBJ1-5, with TRBD1 as a possible D gene (6 bases). Trimming took off 7 bases at V and 6 bases at J, with 10 bases between the two ends. Germline V gene sequence: CDR1 MNHEY, CDR2 SVGAGI. The CDR3 is 12 residues long. The CDR3 nucleotides read TGTGCCAGCAAAACAGGGAGTCAGCCCCAGCATTTT. This encodes CASKTGSQPQHF.

In this sample, this clone turned up once. V and J are TRBV30 and TRBJ2-7; D gene uncertain. Between the trimmed V and J ends, which lost 1 base and 2 bases, there was a span of 6 bases. This CDR3 is 12 amino acids long. From germline, CDR1 is GTSNPN and CDR2 SVGIG (reference sequence). The CDR3 DNA is TGTGCCTGGAGTGGAGGTACCTACGAGCAGTACTTC. Residues: CAWSGGTYEQYF.

This clone was counted between two and nine times. This sequence joins TRBV2 and TRBJ1-4; D is uncertain. The CDR3 length is 11 residues. Trimming shortened V by 6 bases and J by 4 bases, and 3 bases separated the two germline ends. The germline gives CDR1 SNHLY, CDR2 FYNNEI. CDR3 amino acids: CASRVNEKLFF. The CDR3 DNA is TGTGCCAGCAGGGTTAATGAAAAACTGTTTTTT.